These T cell receptor beta chains were read from a single sample in a study of blood T cell repertoires in COVID-19. Clones were read by immunoSEQ multiplex PCR, and TCRdb kept only the in-frame ones, dropping some. Of about 280,000 clones listed, about 85% are singletons. What was sequenced was peripheral blood. The receptor source for this set is a human donor in a cohort sampled during active COVID-19. Both conserved end residues are part of each CDR3. D genes are given only for firm matches. Only part of the rows carry a size: once, few, many, or a class if the clone is expanded.

TRBV4-2	.	TRBD2	TRBJ2-5	CASSPSSSGAGETQYF	TGTGCCAGCAGCCCCTCATCCAGCGGGGCGGGAGAGACCCAGTACTTC
TRBV12-5	.	TRBD2	TRBJ2-1	CASGWNSGKQFF	TGTGCTAGTGGTTGGAATAGCGGGAAGCAGTTCTTC
TRBV28	.	.	TRBJ1-2	CASNVGGYGYTF	TGTGCCAGCAACGTAGGGGGCTATGGCTACACCTTC
TRBV3-1/TRBV3-2	.	.	TRBJ2-2	CASSPLPGDGNTGELFF	TGTGCCAGCAGCCCTCTACCCGGAGACGGGAACACCGGGGAGCTGTTTTTT
TRBV2	.	TRBD2	TRBJ2-2	CASRRSSGRPTGELFF	TGTGCCAGCAGAAGATCCAGCGGGAGACCTACCGGGGAGCTGTTTTTT
TRBV3-1/TRBV3-2	few	TRBD2	TRBJ2-3	CASSRSRREGLTDTQYF	TGTGCCAGCAGCCGATCCCGCCGGGAGGGCCTCACAGATACGCAGTATTTT
TRBV20-1	.	.	TRBJ1-5	CSASFRGAQPQHF	TGCAGTGCTAGTTTCCGGGGGGCTCAGCCCCAGCATTTT
TRBV6-5	.	TRBD1	TRBJ1-1	CASRGQGGSTEAFF	TGTGCCAGCAGGGGACAGGGAGGGAGCACTGAAGCTTTCTTT
TRBV6-5	.	.	TRBJ1-1	CASPVGTPNTEAFF	TGTGCCAGTCCGGTGGGGACACCGAACACTGAAGCTTTCTTT
TRBV27	.	TRBD1	TRBJ1-1	CASSFAGTGTEEAFF	TGTGCCAGCAGTTTTGCGGGTACTGGGACAGAAGAAGCTTTCTTT
TRBV9	few	.	TRBJ2-3	CASSVTGGSVTDTQYF	TGTGCCAGCAGCGTAACGGGTGGGAGCGTCACAGATACGCAGTATTTT
TRBV6-5	once	TRBD2	TRBJ2-7	CASSYEGGIYEQYF	TGTGCCAGCAGTTACGAGGGAGGGATCTACGAGCAGTACTTC
TRBV5-6	once	TRBD1	TRBJ2-7	CASSLGQGPYEQYF	TGTGCCAGCAGCTTGGGACAGGGACCCTACGAGCAGTACTTC
TRBV30	.	TRBD1	TRBJ1-3	CAWDGTGGFRSGNTIYF	TGTGCCTGGGACGGGACAGGGGGCTTCCGCTCTGGAAACACCATATATTTT
TRBV5-1	.	.	TRBJ2-3	CASSLGRTDTQYF	TGCGCCAGCAGCTTGGGGCGCACAGATACGCAGTATTTT
TRBV7-8	.	.	TRBJ1-1	CASNLYSEGSEAFF	TGTGCCAGCAACCTTTACAGCGAGGGATCTGAAGCTTTCTTT
TRBV5-4	.	.	TRBJ2-5	CASSTAGTLETQYF	TGTGCCAGCAGCACGGCCGGGACTCTGGAGACCCAGTACTTC
TRBV6-5	.	TRBD1	TRBJ1-1	CASRPGQSNTEAFF	TGTGCCAGCAGGCCGGGACAGTCGAACACTGAAGCTTTCTTT
TRBV5-4	.	TRBD2	TRBJ2-3	CASSLGTSGRRGTQYF	TGTGCCAGCAGCCTCGGGACTAGCGGGAGGAGGGGGACGCAGTATTTT
TRBV28	once	.	TRBJ1-2	CASGLLRVNYGYTF	TGTGCCAGCGGACTACTCAGGGTTAACTATGGCTACACCTTC
TRBV28	.	.	TRBJ1-5	CASSPTGTPNQPQHF	TGTGCCAGCAGTCCAACCGGGACTCCAAATCAGCCCCAGCATTTT
TRBV10-2	.	.	TRBJ2-7	CASSEPATYEQYF	TGCGCCAGCAGTGAGCCAGCGACCTACGAGCAGTACTTC
TRBV6-5	.	TRBD2	TRBJ2-7	CASRAYSSGAYEQYF	TGTGCCAGCAGGGCCTACTCGAGCGGGGCCTACGAGCAGTACTTC
TRBV2	.	TRBD2	TRBJ2-1	CASSVLGLAGGNEQFF	TGTGCCAGCAGCGTTTTGGGGCTAGCGGGAGGAAATGAGCAGTTCTTC
TRBV7-3	once	.	TRBJ1-1	CASSPTFGGVAEAFF	TGTGCCAGCAGCCCCACATTCGGGGGAGTCGCTGAAGCTTTCTTT
TRBV10-2	.	TRBD1	TRBJ2-2	CASSVQGVPGELFF	TGCGCCAGCAGTGTACAGGGGGTTCCCGGGGAGCTGTTTTTT
TRBV9	.	TRBD1	TRBJ2-5	CASSVWDRGQETQYF	TGTGCCAGCAGCGTGTGGGACAGGGGACAAGAGACCCAGTACTTC
TRBV6-4	.	TRBD2	TRBJ2-1	CASRVASGNYNEQFF	TGTGCCAGCAGAGTGGCTAGCGGCAACTACAATGAGCAGTTCTTC
TRBV24-1	.	.	TRBJ2-5	CATSESGTQETQYF	TGTGCCACCAGTGAATCCGGGACTCAAGAGACCCAGTACTTC
TRBV5-8	.	.	TRBJ2-7	CASSLVYRSSYEQYF	TGTGCCAGCAGCTTGGTGTACAGGAGCTCCTACGAGCAGTACTTC
TRBV19	.	TRBD1	TRBJ1-1	CASSVQGQNTEAFF	TGTGCCAGTAGTGTACAGGGGCAGAACACTGAAGCTTTCTTT
TRBV5-1	.	TRBD2	TRBJ2-4	CASSFSGGGDIQYF	TGCGCCAGCAGCTTCAGCGGGGGAGGGGACATTCAGTACTTC
TRBV5-1	.	.	TRBJ2-1	CASSLYPDEQFF	TGCGCCAGCAGCCTTTATCCGGATGAGCAGTTCTTC
TRBV7-2	.	.	TRBJ2-1	CASSFSNNNEQFF	TGTGCCAGCAGCTTTTCAAACAACAATGAGCAGTTCTTC
TRBV6-6	.	TRBD1	TRBJ2-3	CASSRPLGQGATDPFSTDTQYF	TGTGCCAGCAGTCGCCCCCTGGGGCAGGGGGCTACCGATCCTTTTAGCACAGATACGCAGTATTTT
TRBV7-9	.	.	TRBJ2-5	CASSPLWGGETQYF	TGTGCCAGCAGCCCCCTCTGGGGCGGAGAGACCCAGTACTTC
TRBV3-1/TRBV3-2	.	TRBD2	TRBJ2-3	CASSLGLATTDTQYF	TGTGCCAGCAGCCTGGGACTAGCGACCACAGATACGCAGTATTTT
TRBV7-8	.	.	TRBJ2-1	CASSLVLSSYNEQFF	TGTGCCAGCAGCTTAGTACTATCCTCCTACAATGAGCAGTTCTTC
TRBV5-4	.	TRBD1	TRBJ1-2	CASSPGQDYGYTF	TGTGCCAGCAGCCCCGGACAGGACTATGGCTACACCTTC
TRBV6-5	.	.	TRBJ2-2	CASSLDRPITGELFF	TGTGCCAGCAGCTTAGACAGACCCATTACCGGGGAGCTGTTTTTT
TRBV27	.	TRBD1	TRBJ2-7	CASSGTGGSYEQYF	TGTGCCAGCAGTGGGACAGGGGGCTCCTACGAGCAGTACTTC
TRBV4-2	.	TRBD1	TRBJ1-4	CASSPGQGTNEKLFF	TGTGCCAGCAGCCCGGGACAGGGCACTAATGAAAAACTGTTTTTT
TRBV30	.	.	TRBJ2-2	CAWSVGLPGGELFF	TGTGCCTGGAGTGTGGGACTGCCTGGCGGGGAGCTGTTTTTT
TRBV5-5	.	TRBD2	TRBJ2-1	CASSPSGRAYNEQFF	TGTGCCAGCAGCCCGAGCGGGAGGGCCTACAATGAGCAGTTCTTC